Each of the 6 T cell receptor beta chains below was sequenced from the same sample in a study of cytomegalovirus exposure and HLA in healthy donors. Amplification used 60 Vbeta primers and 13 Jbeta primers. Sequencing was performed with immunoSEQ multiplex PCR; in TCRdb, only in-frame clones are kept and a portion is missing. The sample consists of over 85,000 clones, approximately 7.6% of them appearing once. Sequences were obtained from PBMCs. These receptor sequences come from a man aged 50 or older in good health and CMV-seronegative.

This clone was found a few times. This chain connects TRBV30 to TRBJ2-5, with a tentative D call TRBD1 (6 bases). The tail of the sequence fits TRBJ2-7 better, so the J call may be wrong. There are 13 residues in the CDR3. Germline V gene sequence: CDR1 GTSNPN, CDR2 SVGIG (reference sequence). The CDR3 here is CAWNRDIPYEQYF. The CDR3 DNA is TGTGCCTGGAATCGGGACATTCCCTACGAGCAGTACTTC.

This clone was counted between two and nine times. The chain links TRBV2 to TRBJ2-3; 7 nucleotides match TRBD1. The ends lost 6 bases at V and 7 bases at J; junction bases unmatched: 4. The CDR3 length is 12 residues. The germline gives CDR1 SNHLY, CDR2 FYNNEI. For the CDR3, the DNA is TGTGCCAGCAGGACAGGGTCATATACGCAGTATTTT. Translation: CASRTGSYTQYF.

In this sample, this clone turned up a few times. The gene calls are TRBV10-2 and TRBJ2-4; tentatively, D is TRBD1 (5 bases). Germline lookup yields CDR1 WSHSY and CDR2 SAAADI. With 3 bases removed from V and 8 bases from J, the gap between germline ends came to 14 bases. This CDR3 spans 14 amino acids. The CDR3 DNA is TGCGCCAGCAGTGACTCAGGGTTGTGGGACATTCAGTACTTC. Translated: CASSDSGLWDIQYF.

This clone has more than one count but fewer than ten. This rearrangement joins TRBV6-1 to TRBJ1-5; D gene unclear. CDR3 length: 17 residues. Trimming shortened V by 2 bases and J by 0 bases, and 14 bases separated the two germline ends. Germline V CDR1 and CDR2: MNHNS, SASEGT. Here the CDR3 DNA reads TGTGCCAGCAGTGAATATGTTACCCCCTATAGCAATCAGCCCCAGCATTTT. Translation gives CASSEYVTPYSNQPQHF.

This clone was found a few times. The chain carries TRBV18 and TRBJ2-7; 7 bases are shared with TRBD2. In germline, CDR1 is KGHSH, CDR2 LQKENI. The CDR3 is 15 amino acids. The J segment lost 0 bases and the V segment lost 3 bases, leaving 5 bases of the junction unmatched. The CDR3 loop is CASSPPGGSSYEQYF. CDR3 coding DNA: TGTGCCAGCTCACCCCCCGGGGGGAGCTCCTACGAGCAGTACTTC. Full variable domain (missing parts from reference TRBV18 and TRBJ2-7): NAGVMQNPRHLVRRRGQEARLRCSPMKGHSHVYWYRQLPEEGLKFMVYLQKENIIDESGMPKERFSAEFPKEGPSILRIQQVVRGDSAAYFCASSPPGGSSYEQYFGPGTRLTVT.

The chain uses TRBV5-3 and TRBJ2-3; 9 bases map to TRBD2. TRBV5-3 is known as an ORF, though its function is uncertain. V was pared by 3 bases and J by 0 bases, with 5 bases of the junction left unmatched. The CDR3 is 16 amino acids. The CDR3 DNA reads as TGTGCCAGAAGCTCTAGCGGGGCTCATAGCACAGATACGCAGTATTTT. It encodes CARSSSGAHSTDTQYF.